This entry lists 17 T cell receptor beta chains sequenced from one sample in a study of Ad26.COV2.S vaccination and SARS-CoV-2 variants. Profiling relied on immunoSEQ multiplex PCR, and the TCRdb table lists in-frame clones only, not all of them. The top ten clones hold 9.5% to 15% of a sample with some 480,000 clones, roughly 89% of them seen once. Treatment meaning: around 19 received Ad26.COV2.S at low or high dose, single or two shots; several received placebo; per-sample allocation not given. Day 63 after the first vaccine or placebo injection was the time point for sampling. Here the sequenced sample was peripheral blood, taken in a trial of Ad26.COV2.S vaccine versus placebo. All receptors derive from a person between 18 and 59 years old who received the Ad26.COV2.S COVID-19 vaccine or a placebo.

The CDR3, as DNA: TGTGCCAGCAGCCAGACTAGCTTCGGGTATCCCGGGGAGCTGTTTTTT. This translates into CASSQTSFGYPGELFF. The gene calls are TRBV7-2 and TRBJ2-2; 7 bases line up with TRBD2. CDR3 length: 16 amino acids. Germline V CDR1 and CDR2: SGHTA, FQGNSA. The trim removed 5 bases at V and 6 bases at J, leaving 12 bases unmatched.

This clone was found once. This sequence joins TRBV5-1 and TRBJ1-6, with 9 positions matching TRBD1. V shed 4 bases and J 7 bases; nucleotides not matched to a gene: 6. The CDR3 spans 15 residues. Germline CDR1 and CDR2: SGHRS and YFSETQ. The CDR3 spells CASSPQGAGNSPLHF. In nucleotides, the CDR3 is TGCGCCAGCAGCCCACAGGGGGCCGGGAATTCACCCCTCCACTTT.

DNA of the CDR3: TGTGCCGGGGCGGCTAGTAGCACAGATACGCAGTATTTT. Translated, it gives CAGAASSTDTQYF. This chain joins TRBV19 and TRBJ2-3, with a weak D call TRBD1 (5 bases). The CDR3 consists of 13 residues. V was cut by 11 bases and J by 0 bases, with 12 bases left in between. Germline values: CDR1 LNHDA, CDR2 SQIVND (reference sequence).

The rearrangement links TRBV28 to TRBJ2-5, with TRBD2 matching over 8 bases. The germline V gene has CDR1 MDHEN and CDR2 SYDVKM. CDR3 size: 15 residues. With V trimmed by 6 bases and J by 3 bases, 9 bases remained unmatched. The chain's CDR3 is CASSSPGGDEETQYF. For the CDR3, the DNA is TGTGCCAGCAGCTCCCCGGGGGGGGATGAAGAGACCCAGTACTTC.

The rearrangement uses TRBV6-5 and TRBJ2-7; TRBD1 or TRBD2 may be the D gene (5 bases each). Germline assignment: CDR1 MNHEY and CDR2 SVGAGI. The CDR3 has 15 residues. The V end lost 5 bases, the J end lost 2 bases, and 16 bases lay between the germline ends. DNA for the CDR3: TGTGCCAGCAGTCCCCGGGACCTCAAAGCCTACGAGCAGTACTTC. This encodes CASSPRDLKAYEQYF.

The genes are TRBV7-2 and TRBJ1-3; the D is unclear. The CDR3 is made up of 16 amino acids. Trimming shortened V by 3 bases and J by 4 bases, and 16 bases separated the two germline ends. Germline CDR1 reads SGHTA; CDR2 reads FQGNSA. CDR3 sequence: CASSLRPGRFGNTIYF. CDR3 nucleotide sequence: TGTGCCAGCAGCTTGCGACCGGGTCGGTTCGGAAACACCATATATTTT.

This clone has just one count. The chain is built from TRBV5-8 and TRBJ2-2, with unresolved D. Germline CDR1 and CDR2: SGHTS and YDEGEE. Trimming pared 4 bases from V and 7 bases from J, leaving 23 bases between. The CDR3 loop spans 17 amino acids. As DNA, the CDR3 is TGTGCCAGCAGCACCCATCCACCCTTAGGACGCCTCGGGGAGCTGTTTTTT. Its protein product is CASSTHPPLGRLGELFF.

This clone was counted only a few times. The chain links TRBV27 to TRBJ1-6; 7 nucleotides agree with TRBD1. The CDR3 runs 15 residues. Germline assignment: CDR1 MNHEY and CDR2 SMNVEV (reference sequence). The junction had 8 bases not matched to a gene; V was cut back by 6 bases and J by 6 bases. DNA of the CDR3: TGTGCCAGCAGACCATTTGGGACAGTTAATTCACCCCTCCACTTT. It yields the protein CASRPFGTVNSPLHF.

The chain employs TRBV3-1 (or the pseudogene TRBV3-2) and TRBJ1-4, with D hard to call. The CDR3 extends over 13 amino acids. Germline lookup yields CDR1 LGHDT and CDR2 YNNKEL (reference sequence). Trimming took off 8 bases at V and 4 bases at J, with 11 bases between the two ends. The CDR3 sequence is CASQKGSNEKLFF. CDR3 nucleotide sequence: TGTGCCAGCCAGAAAGGAAGTAATGAAAAACTGTTTTTT.

This clone appeared a single time. The J gene is TRBJ2-7, the V gene TRBV7-8; 9 bases line up with TRBD1. In germline, CDR1 is SGHVS, CDR2 FQNEAQ. With 2 bases clipped from V and 4 bases from J, the junction kept 12 bases outside the gene matches. This CDR3 has 17 residues. CDR3 DNA sequence: TGTGCCAGCAGCTTAAGTGGGGGAGGCGGGACAGGGTACGAGCAGTACTTC. Its protein product is CASSLSGGGGTGYEQYF.

The chain joins TRBV30 to TRBJ2-1, with 11 bases lining up with TRBD2. The CDR3 covers 14 residues. Unmatched junction bases numbered 2, after V lost 1 base and J lost 6 bases. From germline, CDR1 is GTSNPN and CDR2 SVGIG (reference sequence). The DNA for the CDR3 is TGTGCCTGGAGTGGGACTAGCGGGCTCAATGAGCAGTTCTTC. Encoded protein: CAWSGTSGLNEQFF. Variable domain in full (rest from reference TRBV30 and TRBJ2-1): SQTIHQWPATLVQPVGSPLSLECTVEGTSNPNLYWYRQAAGRGLQLLFYSVGIGQISSEVPQNLSASRPQDRQFILSSKKLLLSDSGFYLCAWSGTSGLNEQFFGPGTRLTVL.

The V and J genes are TRBV7-9 and TRBJ2-5; D is undetermined. From germline, CDR1 is SEHNR and CDR2 FQNEAQ (reference sequence). Trimming cost V 5 bases and J 4 bases, with 8 bases left between them. The CDR3 runs 12 residues. CDR3 sequence: CASSRVVETQYF. The CDR3 DNA sequence: TGTGCCAGCAGCAGGGTAGTAGAGACCCAGTACTTC.

V usage is TRBV28 and J usage is TRBJ2-5; 7 nucleotides match TRBD2. Germline CDR1 reads MDHEN; CDR2 reads SYDVKM. CDR3 length: 15 amino acids. V lost 1 base, J lost 0 bases, and 2 bases stayed unmatched. DNA for the CDR3: TGTGCCAGCAGTTTATTGGGGGGGAACCAAGAGACCCAGTACTTC. The encoded protein is CASSLLGGNQETQYF.

This clone has a single count. V usage is TRBV6-6 and J usage is TRBJ2-1; D remains unclear. Germline V CDR1 and CDR2: MNHNY, SVGAGI (reference sequence). The CDR3 runs 11 residues. Trimming removed 2 bases from V and 8 bases from J, with 4 bases in between. The DNA of the CDR3 is TGTGCCAGCAGTTACGCGGATGAGCAGTTCTTC. Protein: CASSYADEQFF.

The chain uses TRBV28 and TRBJ1-2; D remains ambiguous. This CDR3 has 11 amino acids. Germline V gives CDR1 MDHEN, CDR2 SYDVKM. V was cut by 6 bases and J by 8 bases, with 10 bases left in between. This chain's CDR3 is CASSPSFGYTF. DNA for the CDR3: TGTGCCAGCAGCCCTTCGTTCGGCTACACCTTC.

The rearrangement joins TRBV7-3 to TRBJ2-5; tentative D call: TRBD2 (6 bases). With 5 bases removed from V and 4 bases from J, the gap between germline ends came to 17 bases. CDR1 is SGHTA and CDR2 is FQGTGA in the germline V gene. There are 15 residues in the CDR3. CDR3 coding DNA: TGTGCCAGCAGCCCAGGAGGGGAGGTCGGAGAGACCCAGTACTTC. Translation gives CASSPGGEVGETQYF. Using reference TRBV7-3 and TRBJ2-5 for the parts outside the CDR3, the full variable domain is GAGVSQTPSNKVTEKGKYVELRCDPISGHTALYWYRQSLGQGPEFLIYFQGTGAADDSGLPNDRFFAVRPEGSVSTLKIQRTERGDSAVYLCASSPGGEVGETQYFGPGTRLLVL.

V usage is TRBV27 and J usage is TRBJ2-2; weak D call: TRBD1 (6 bases). The germline V gene encodes CDR1 MNHEY and CDR2 SMNVEV (reference sequence). The CDR3 extends over 15 amino acids. The V end lost 3 bases, the J end lost 4 bases, and 12 bases lay between the germline ends. DNA of the CDR3: TGTGCCAGCAGTTTCTCCGCCAGGGGCACCGGGGAGCTGTTTTTT. This encodes CASSFSARGTGELFF.